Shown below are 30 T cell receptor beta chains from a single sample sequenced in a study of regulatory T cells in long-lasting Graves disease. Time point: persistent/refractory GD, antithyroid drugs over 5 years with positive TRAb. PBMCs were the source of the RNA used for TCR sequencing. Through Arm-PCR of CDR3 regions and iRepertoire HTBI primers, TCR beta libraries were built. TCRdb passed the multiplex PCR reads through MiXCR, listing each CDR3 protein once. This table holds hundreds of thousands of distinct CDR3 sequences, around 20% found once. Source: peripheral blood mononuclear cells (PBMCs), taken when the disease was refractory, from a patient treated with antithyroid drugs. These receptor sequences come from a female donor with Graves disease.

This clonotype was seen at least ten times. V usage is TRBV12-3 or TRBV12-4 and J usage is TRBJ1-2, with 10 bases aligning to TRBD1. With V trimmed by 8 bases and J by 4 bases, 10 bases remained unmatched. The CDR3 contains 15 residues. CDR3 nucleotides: TGTGCCAGCGGGTCGGGACAGGGGACCTTCTATGGCTACACCTTC. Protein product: CASGSGQGTFYGYTF.

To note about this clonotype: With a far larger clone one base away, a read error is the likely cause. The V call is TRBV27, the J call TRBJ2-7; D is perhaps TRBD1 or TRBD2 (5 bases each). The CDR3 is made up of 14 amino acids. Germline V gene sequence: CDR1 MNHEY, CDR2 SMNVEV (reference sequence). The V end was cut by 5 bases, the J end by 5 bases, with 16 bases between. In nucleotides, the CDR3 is TGTGCCAGCAGTGCCCAGGGACCCCCCCACGAGCAGTACTTC. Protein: CASSAQGPPHEQYF.

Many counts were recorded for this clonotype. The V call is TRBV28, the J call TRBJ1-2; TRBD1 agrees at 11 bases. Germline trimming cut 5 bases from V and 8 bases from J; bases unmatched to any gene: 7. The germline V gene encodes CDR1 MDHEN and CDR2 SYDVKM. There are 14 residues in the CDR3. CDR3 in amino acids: CASSLFRTGGGYTF. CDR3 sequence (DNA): TGTGCCAGCAGTCTGTTCCGGACAGGGGGCGGCTACACCTTC.

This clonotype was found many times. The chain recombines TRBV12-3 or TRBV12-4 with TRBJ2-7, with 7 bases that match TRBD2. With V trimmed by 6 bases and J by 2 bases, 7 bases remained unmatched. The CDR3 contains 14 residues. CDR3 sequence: CASRRAGEAYEQYF. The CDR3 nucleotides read TGTGCCAGCAGGCGGGCGGGAGAGGCCTACGAGCAGTACTTC.

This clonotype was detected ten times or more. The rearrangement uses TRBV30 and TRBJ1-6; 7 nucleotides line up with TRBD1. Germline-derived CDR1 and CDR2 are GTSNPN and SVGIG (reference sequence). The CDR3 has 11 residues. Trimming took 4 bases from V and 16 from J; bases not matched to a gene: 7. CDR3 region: CAWTLGTDLHF. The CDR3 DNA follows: TGTGCCTGGACCCTCGGGACAGATCTCCACTTT.

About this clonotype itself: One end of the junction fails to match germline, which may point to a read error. The CDR3 protein is CASTAEGAGANVLTF. CDR3 nucleotides: TGTGCCAGCACCGCTGAGGGGGCTGGGGCCAACGTCCTAACTTTC. The chain carries TRBV27 and TRBJ2-6, with TRBD1 matching over 7 bases. This CDR3 has 15 amino acids. In germline, CDR1 is MNHEY, CDR2 SMNVEV (reference sequence).

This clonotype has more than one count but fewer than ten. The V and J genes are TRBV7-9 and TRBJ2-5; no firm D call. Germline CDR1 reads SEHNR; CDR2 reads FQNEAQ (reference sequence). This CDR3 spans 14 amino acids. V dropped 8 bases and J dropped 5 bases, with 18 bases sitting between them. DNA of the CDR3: TGTGCCAGCTCCCAACAGCTTAGATTGGAGACCCAGTACTTC. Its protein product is CASSQQLRLETQYF. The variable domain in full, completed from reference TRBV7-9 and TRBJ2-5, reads DTGVSQNPRHKITKRGQNVTFRCDPISEHNRLYWYRQTLGQGPEFLTYFQNEAQLEKSRLLSDRFSAERPKGSFSTLEIQRTEQGDSAMYLCASSQQLRLETQYFGPGTRLLVL.

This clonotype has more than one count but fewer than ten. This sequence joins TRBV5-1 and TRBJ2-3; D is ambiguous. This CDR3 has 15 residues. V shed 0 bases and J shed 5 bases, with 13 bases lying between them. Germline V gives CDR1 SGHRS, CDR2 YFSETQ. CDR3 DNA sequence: TGCGCCAGCAGCTTGGACTCGACGAAGGGAGATACGCAGTATTTT. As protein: CASSLDSTKGDTQYF.

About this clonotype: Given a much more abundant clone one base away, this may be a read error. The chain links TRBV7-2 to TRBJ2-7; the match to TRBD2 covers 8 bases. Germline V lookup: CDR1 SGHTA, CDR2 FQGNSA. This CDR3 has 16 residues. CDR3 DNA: TGTGCCAGCAGCCCAAGACAACTAGCGGTTGGGGCCGAGCTGTACTTC. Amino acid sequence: CASSPRQLAVGAELYF.

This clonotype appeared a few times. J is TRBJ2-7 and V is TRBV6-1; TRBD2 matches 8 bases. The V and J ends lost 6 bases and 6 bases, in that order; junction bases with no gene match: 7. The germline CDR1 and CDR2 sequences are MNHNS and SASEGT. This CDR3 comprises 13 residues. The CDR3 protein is CASRGTGGPEQYF. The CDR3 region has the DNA TGTGCCAGCAGGGGGACGGGGGGGCCCGAGCAGTACTTC.

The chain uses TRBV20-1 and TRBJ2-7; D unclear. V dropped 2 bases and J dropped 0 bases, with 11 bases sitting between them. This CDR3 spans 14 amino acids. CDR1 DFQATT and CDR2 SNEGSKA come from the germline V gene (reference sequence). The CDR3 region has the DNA TGCAGTGCTAGAAGGTCATCGAGCTCCTACGAGCAGTACTTC. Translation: CSARRSSSSYEQYF.

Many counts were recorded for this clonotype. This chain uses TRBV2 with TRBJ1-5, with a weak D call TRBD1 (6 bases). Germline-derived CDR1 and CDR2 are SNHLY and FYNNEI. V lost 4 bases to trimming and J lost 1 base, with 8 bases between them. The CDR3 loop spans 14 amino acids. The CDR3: CASSGQGSNQPQHF. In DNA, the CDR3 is TGTGCCAGCAGTGGGCAGGGGAGCAATCAGCCCCAGCATTTT.

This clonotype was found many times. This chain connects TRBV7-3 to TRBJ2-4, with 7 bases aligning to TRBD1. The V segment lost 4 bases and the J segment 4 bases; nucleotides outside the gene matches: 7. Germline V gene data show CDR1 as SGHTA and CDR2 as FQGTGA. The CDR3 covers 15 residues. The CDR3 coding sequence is TGTGCCAGCAGCTCGGACGGGACAGCTAAAAACATTCAGTACTTC. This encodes CASSSDGTAKNIQYF.

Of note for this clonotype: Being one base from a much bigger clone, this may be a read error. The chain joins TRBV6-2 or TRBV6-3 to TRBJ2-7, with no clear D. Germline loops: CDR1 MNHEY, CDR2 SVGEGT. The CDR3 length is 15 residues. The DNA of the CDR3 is TGTGCCTGCAGAAGGAACGGTCCGAACTCCTACGAGCAGTACTTC. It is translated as CACRRNGPNSYEQYF.

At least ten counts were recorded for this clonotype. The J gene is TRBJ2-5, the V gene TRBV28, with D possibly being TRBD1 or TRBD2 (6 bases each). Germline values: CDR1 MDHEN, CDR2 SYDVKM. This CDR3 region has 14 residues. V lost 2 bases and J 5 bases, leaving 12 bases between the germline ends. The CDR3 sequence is CASSLGGLAETQYF. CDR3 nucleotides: TGTGCCAGCAGTTTAGGGGGGCTTGCGGAGACCCAGTACTTC.

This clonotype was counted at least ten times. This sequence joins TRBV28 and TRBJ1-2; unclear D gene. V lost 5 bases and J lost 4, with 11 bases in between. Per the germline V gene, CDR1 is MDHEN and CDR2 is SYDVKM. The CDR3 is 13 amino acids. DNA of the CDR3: TGTGCCAGCAGTCCAGCTTTCTCCTATGGCTACACCTTC. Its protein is CASSPAFSYGYTF.

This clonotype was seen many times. CDR3 coding DNA: TGTGCCAGCAGTTCGACCGGGAGTATACACGAAAAACTGTTTTTT. It yields the protein CASSSTGSIHEKLFF. This chain uses TRBV28 with TRBJ1-4; D remains unclear. The CDR3 contains 15 residues. Trimming pared 4 bases from V and 8 bases from J, leaving 17 bases between. CDR1 and CDR2 from the germline V gene are MDHEN and SYDVKM.

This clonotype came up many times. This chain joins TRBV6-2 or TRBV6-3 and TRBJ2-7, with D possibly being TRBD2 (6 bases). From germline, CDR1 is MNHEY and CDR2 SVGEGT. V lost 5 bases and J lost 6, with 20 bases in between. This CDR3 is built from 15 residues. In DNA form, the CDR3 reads TGTGCCAGCAGTGTACCGGGACTCCGAAGGGTCGAGCAGTACTTC. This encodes CASSVPGLRRVEQYF.

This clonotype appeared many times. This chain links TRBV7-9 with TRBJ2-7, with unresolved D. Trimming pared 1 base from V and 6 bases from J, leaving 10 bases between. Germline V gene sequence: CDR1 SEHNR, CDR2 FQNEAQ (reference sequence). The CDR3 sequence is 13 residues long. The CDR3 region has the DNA TGTGCCAGCAGCTTAGACCCATTGGCCGAGCAGTACTTC. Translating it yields CASSLDPLAEQYF.

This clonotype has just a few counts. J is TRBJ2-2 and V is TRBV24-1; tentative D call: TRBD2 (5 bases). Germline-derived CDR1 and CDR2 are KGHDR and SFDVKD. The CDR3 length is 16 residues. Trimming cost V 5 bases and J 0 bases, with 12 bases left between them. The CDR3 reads CATSALGRANTGELFF. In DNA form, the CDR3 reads TGTGCCACCAGTGCCCTAGGGCGGGCGAACACCGGGGAGCTGTTTTTT.

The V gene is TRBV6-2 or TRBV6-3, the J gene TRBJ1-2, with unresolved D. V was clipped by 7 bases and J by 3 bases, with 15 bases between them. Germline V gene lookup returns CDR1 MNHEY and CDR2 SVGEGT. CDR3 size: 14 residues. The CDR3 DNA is TGTGCCAGCACTTCAAGGGCCGGCTACTATGGCTACACCTTC. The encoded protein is CASTSRAGYYGYTF.

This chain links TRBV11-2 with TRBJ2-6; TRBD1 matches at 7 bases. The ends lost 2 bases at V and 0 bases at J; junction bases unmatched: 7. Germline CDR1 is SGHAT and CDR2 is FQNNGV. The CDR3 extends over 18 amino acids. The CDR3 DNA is TGTGCCAGCAGCTTATGGACAGGTTTCAGCTCTGGGGCCAACGTCCTGACTTTC. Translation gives CASSLWTGFSSGANVLTF.

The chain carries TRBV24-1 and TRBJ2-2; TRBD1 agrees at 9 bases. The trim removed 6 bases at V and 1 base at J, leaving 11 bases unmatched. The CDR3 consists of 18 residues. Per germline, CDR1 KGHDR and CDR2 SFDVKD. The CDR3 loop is CATSSTTPGQGNTGELFF. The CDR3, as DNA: TGTGCCACCAGTTCTACTACTCCGGGACAGGGGAACACCGGGGAGCTGTTTTTT.

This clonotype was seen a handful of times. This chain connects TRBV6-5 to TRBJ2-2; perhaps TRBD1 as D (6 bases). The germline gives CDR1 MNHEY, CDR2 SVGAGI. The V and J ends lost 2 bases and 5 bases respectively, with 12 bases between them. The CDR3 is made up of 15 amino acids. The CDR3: CASSYPGVETGELFF. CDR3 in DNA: TGTGCCAGCAGTTACCCAGGGGTAGAGACCGGGGAGCTGTTTTTT.

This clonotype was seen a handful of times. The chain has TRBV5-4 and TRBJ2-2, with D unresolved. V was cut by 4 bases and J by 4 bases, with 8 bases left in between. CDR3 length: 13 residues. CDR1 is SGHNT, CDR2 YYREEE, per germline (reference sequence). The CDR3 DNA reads TGTGCCAGCAGCACCGATGGCACCGGGGAGCTGTTTTTT. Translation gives CASSTDGTGELFF.

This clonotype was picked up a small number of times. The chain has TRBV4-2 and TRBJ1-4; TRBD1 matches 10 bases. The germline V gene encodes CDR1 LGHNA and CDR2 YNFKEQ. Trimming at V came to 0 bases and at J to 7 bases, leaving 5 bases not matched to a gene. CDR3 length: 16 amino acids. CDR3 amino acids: CASSQDLGDRGEKLFF. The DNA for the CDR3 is TGTGCCAGCAGCCAAGATTTGGGGGACAGGGGTGAAAAACTGTTTTTT.

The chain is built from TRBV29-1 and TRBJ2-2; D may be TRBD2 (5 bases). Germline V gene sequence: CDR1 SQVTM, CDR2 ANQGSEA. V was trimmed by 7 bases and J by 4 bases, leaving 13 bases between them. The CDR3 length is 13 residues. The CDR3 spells CSATTKPTGELFF. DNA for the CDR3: TGCAGCGCGACTACCAAACCCACCGGGGAGCTGTTTTTT.

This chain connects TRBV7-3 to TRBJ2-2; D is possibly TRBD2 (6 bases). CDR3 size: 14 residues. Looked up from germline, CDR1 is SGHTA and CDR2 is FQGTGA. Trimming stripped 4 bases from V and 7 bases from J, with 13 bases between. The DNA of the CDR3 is TGTGCCAGCAGCTCTCCGGGACTTAGCGGGGAGCTGTTTTTT. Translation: CASSSPGLSGELFF.

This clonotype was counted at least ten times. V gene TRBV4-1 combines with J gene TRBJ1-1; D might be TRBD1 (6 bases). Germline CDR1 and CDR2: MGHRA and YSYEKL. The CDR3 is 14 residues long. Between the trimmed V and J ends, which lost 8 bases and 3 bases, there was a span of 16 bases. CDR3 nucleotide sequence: TGCGCCAGCTGCCGTGGGGGCAGGGACACTGAAGCTTTCTTT. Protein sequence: CASCRGGRDTEAFF.

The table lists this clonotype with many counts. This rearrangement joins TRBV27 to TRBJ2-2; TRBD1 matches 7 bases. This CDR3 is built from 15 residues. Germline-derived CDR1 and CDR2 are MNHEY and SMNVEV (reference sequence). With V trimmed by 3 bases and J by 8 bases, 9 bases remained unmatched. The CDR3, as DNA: TGTGCCAGCAGTTTTGGCTTATGGGGACAGGGGGAGCTGTTTTTT. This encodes CASSFGLWGQGELFF.